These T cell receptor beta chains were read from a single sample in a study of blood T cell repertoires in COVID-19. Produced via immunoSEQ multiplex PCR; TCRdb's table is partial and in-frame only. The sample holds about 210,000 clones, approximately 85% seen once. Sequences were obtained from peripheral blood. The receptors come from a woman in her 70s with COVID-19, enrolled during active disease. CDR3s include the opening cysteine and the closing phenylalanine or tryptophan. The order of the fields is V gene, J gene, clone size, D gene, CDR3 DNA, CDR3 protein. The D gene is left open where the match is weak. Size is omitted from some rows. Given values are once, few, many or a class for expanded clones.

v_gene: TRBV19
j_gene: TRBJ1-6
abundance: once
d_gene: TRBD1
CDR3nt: TGTGCCAGTAGTATTGTTGGGGACAGGAGATCTAATAATTCACCCCTCCACTTT
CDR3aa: CASSIVGDRRSNNSPLHF

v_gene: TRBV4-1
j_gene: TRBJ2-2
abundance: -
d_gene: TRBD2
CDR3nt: TGCGCCAGCAGCCACGACATAGCGGGGGGGCTCGCCGGGGAGCTGTTTTTT
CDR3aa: CASSHDIAGGLAGELFF

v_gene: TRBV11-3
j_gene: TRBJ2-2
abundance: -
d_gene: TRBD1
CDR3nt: TGTGCCAGCACCACAGGGGGTCTCCCCGGGGAGCTGTTTTTT
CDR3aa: CASTTGGLPGELFF

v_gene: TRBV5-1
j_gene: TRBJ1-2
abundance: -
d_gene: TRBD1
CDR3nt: TGCGCCAGCAGCGGGACAGGGGAACCTAACTATGGCTACACCTTC
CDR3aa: CASSGTGEPNYGYTF

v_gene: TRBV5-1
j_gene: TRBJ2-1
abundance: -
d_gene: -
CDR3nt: TGCGCCAGCAGCCCGGGATTACTAGGCTCCTACAATGAGCAGTTCTTC
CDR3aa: CASSPGLLGSYNEQFF

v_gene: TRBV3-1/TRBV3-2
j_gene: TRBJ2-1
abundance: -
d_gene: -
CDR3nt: TGTGCCAGCAGCCAACCTAGCGTAGTTAGGGATGAGCAGTTCTTC
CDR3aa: CASSQPSVVRDEQFF

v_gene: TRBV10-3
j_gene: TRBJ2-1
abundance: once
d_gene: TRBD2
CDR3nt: TGTGCCATCAGTACGGCGGGGGGGGTCAATGAGCAGTTCTTC
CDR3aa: CAISTAGGVNEQFF

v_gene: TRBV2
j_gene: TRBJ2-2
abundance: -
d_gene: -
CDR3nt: TGTGCCAGCATGAGACTAGGGGTGGGGGAGCTGTTTTTT
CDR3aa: CASMRLGVGELFF

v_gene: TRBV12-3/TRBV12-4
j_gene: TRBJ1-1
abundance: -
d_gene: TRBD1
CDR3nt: TGTGCCAGCAGTTTCGACGGGACAGGGACTTTCTTT
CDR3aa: CASSFDGTGTFF

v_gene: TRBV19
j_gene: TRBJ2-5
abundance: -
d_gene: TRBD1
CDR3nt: TGTGCCAGTAGTATAGTCGCTATTGAGGGACAGGAGGCGGAGACCCAGTACTTC
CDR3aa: CASSIVAIEGQEAETQYF

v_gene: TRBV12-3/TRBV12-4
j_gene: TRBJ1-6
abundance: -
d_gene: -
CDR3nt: TGTGCCAGCAGTTATACGGGGGATTCACCCCTCCACTTT
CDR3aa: CASSYTGDSPLHF

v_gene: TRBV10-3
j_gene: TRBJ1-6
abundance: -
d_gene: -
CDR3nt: TGTGCCATCAGAGCCGCAGCGACAGGAGATAATTCACCCCTCCACTTT
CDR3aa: CAIRAAATGDNSPLHF

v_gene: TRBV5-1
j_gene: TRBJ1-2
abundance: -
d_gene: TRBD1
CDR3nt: TGCGCCAGCAGCTTGTGGACAGGAGAACCTAACTATGGCTACACCTTC
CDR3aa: CASSLWTGEPNYGYTF

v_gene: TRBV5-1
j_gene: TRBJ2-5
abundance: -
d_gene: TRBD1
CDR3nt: TGCGCCAGCAGCTCTACAGGGGGAGAGACCCAGTACTTC
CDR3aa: CASSSTGGETQYF

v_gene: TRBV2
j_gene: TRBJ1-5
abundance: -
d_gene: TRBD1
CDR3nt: TGTGCCAGCACCACGGGACAGGGGCATCAGCCCCAGCATTTT
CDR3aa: CASTTGQGHQPQHF

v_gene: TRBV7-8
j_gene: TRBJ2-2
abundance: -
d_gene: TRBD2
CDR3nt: TGTGCCAGCAGCAATCGCAGCGGGGGATTTGGCGGGGAGCTGTTTTTT
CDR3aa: CASSNRSGGFGGELFF

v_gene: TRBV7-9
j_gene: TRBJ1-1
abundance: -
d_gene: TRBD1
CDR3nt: TGTGCCAGCAGCCTAGCCAGACAGGGCACTGAAGCTTTCTTT
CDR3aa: CASSLARQGTEAFF

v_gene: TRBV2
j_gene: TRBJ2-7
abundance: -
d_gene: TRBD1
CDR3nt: TGTGCCAGCAAAACCGGGACAGCCTCCTACGAGCAGTACTTC
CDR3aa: CASKTGTASYEQYF

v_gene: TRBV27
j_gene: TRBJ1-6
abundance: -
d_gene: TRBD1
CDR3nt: TGTGCCAGCAGTTTAGTCGACAGGGGCATTGATTCACCCCTCCACTTT
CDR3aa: CASSLVDRGIDSPLHF

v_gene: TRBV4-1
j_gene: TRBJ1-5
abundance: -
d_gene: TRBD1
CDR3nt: TGCGCCAGCAGCCAAGACCTGGGACAGGGGTTTCAGCCCCAGCATTTT
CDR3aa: CASSQDLGQGFQPQHF

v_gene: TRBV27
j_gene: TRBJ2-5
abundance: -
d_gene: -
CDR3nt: TGTGCCAGCAGTTTAGTTCTTGGGGAGCAAGAGACCCAGTACTTC
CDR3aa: CASSLVLGEQETQYF

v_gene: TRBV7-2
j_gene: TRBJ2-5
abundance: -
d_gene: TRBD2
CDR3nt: TGTGCCAGCAGCTTCACTAGCGGGAGGGGCGAGACCCAGTACTTC
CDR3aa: CASSFTSGRGETQYF

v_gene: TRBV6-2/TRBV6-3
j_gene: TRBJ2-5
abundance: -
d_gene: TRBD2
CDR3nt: TGTGCCAGCAGTACGGGAGGGGAGACCCAGTACTTC
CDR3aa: CASSTGGETQYF

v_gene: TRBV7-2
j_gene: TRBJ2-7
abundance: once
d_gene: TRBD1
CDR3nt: TGTGCCAGCGCAGGGGGGGACAGGGTTATTTTGGGCTACGAGCAGTACTTC
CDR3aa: CASAGGDRVILGYEQYF

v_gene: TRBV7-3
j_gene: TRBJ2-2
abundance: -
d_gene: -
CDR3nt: TGTGCCAGCAGCCTGACTGTGAACACCGGGGAGCTGTTTTTT
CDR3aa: CASSLTVNTGELFF

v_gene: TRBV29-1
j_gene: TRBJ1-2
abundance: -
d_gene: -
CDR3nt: TGCAGCGTTGAGTGGGCAGACGGCTATGGCTACACCTTC
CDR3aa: CSVEWADGYGYTF

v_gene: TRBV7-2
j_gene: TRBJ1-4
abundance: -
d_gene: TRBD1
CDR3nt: TGTGCCAGCAGCCTACAGGGGACTAATGAAAAACTGTTTTTT
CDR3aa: CASSLQGTNEKLFF

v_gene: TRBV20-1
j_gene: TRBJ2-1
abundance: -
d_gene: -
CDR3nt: TGCAGTGCCACTGTCTACAATGAGCAGTTCTTC
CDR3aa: CSATVYNEQFF

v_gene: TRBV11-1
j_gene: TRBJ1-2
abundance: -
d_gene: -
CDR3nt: TGTGCCAGCAGCTCTGATCCCAGGGCTAACTATGGCTACACCTTC
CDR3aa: CASSSDPRANYGYTF

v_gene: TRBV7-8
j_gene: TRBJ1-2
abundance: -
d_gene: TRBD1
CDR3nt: TGTGCCAGCAGCTTTTCCGGGACAGGGGGTGTCTATGGCTACACCTTC
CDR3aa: CASSFSGTGGVYGYTF

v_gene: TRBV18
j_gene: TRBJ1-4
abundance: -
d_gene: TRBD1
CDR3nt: TGTGCCAGCTCACCACTAGACAGGGAAAGCGAAAAACTGTTTTTT
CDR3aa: CASSPLDRESEKLFF

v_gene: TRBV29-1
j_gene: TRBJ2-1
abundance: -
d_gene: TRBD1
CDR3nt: TGCAGCGTTGAAAAAGGACAGGGAAAGCAGTTCTTC
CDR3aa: CSVEKGQGKQFF

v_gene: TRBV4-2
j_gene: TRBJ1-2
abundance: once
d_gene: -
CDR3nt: TGTGCCAGCAGCAGGGGGAACCCCTATGGCTACACCTTC
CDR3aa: CASSRGNPYGYTF

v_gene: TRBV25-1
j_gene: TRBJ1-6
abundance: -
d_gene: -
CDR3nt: TGTGCCAGCAAACGACAGGACGGGAATTCACCCCTCCACTTT
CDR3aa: CASKRQDGNSPLHF

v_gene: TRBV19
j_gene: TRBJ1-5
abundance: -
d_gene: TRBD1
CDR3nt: TGTGCCAGTAGTATTGGACAGGTGGGGACCCAGCCCCAGCATTTT
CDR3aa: CASSIGQVGTQPQHF

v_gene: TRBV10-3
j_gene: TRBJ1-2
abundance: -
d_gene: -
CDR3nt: TGTGCCATCAGCCGACAGTATGGCTACACCTTC
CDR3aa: CAISRQYGYTF

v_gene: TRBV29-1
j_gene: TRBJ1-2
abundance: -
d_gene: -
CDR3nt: TGCAGCGACTACGCTAACTATGGCTACACCTTC
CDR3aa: CSDYANYGYTF

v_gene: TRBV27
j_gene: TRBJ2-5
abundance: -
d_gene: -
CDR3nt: TGTGCCAGCAGTTTATTAGGACAGGGAGGGGGAGAGACCCAGTACTTC
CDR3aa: CASSLLGQGGGETQYF

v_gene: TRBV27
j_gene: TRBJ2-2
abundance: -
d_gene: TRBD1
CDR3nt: TGTGCCAGCAGTTTGGGGCAGGGGGCTAAGAACACCGGGGAGCTGTTTTTT
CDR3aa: CASSLGQGAKNTGELFF

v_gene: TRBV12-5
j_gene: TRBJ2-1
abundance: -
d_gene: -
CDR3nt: TGTGCTAGTGGCCCGGAGTCGGAGCAGTTCTTC
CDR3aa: CASGPESEQFF

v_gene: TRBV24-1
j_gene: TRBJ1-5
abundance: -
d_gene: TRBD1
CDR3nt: TGTGCCACCAGTGAGACCGGGACAGGGGTAGGTCAGCCCCAGCATTTT
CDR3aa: CATSETGTGVGQPQHF